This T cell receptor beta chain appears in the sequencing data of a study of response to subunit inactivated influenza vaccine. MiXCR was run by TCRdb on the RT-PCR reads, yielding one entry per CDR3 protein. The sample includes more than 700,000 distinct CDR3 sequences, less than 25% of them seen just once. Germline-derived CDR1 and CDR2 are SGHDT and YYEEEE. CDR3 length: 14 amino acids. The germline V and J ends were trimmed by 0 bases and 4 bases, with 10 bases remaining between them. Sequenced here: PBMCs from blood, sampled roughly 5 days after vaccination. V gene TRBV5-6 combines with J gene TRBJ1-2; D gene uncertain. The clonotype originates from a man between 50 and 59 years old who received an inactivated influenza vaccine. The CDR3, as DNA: TGTGCCAGCAGCTTGGCCGTGGAGACCTATGGCTACACCTTC. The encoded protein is CASSLAVETYGYTF.